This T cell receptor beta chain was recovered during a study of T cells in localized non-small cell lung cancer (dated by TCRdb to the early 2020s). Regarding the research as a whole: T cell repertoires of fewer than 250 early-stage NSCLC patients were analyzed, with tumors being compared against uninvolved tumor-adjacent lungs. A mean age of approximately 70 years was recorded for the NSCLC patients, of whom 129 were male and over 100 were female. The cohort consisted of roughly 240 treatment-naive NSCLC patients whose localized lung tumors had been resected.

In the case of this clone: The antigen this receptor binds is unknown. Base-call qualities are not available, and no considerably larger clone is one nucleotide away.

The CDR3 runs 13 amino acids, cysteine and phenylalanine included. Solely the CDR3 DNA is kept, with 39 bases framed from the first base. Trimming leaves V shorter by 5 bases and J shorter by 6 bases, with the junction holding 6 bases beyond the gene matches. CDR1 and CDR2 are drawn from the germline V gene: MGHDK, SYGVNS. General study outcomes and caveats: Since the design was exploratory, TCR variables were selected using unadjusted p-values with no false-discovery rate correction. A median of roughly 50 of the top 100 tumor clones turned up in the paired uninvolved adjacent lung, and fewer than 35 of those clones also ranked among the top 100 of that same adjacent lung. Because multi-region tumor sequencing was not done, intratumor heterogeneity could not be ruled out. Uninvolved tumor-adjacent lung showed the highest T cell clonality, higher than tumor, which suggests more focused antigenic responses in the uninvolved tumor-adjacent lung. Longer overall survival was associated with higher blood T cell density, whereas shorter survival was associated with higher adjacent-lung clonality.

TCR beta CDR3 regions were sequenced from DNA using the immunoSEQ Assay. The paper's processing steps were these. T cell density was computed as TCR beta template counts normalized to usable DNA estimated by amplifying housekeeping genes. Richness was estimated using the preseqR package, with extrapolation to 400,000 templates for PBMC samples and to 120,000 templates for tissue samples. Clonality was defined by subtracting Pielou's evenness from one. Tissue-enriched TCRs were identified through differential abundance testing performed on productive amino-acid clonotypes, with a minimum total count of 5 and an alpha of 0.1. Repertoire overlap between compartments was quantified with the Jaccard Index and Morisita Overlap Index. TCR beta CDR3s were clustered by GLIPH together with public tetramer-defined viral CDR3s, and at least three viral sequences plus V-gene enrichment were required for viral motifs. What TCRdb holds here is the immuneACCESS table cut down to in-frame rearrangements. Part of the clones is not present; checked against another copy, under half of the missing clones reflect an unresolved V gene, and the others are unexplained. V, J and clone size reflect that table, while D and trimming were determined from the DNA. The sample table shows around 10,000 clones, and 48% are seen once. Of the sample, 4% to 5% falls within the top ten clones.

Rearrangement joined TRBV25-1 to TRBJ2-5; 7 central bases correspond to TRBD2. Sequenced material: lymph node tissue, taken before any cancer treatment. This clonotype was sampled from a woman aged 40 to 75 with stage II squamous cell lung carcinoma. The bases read TGTGCCAGCAGTCCCCCGGGGGGAAAGACCCAGTACTTC. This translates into CASSPPGGKTQYF.